These T cell receptor beta chains were read from a single sample in a study of cytomegalovirus exposure and HLA in healthy donors. TCRdb's table, derived via immunoSEQ multiplex PCR, lists solely in-frame clones and lacks some. The table shows about 180,000 clones, with roughly 77% occurring only once. The sequenced sample consisted of PBMCs. Receptors were obtained from a woman aged 30 to 39 in good health and CMV-seronegative. CDR3s include the opening cysteine and the closing phenylalanine or tryptophan.

TRBJ1-2,TRBV5-6,CASSLRLSGQIYGYTF
TRBJ1-2,TRBV19,CASGTGQNYGYTF
TRBJ1-2,TRBV7-9,CASSLGQIANYGYTF
TRBJ1-3,TRBV7-6,CASSLADTGSGNTIYF
TRBJ2-7,TRBV9,CASADRSPDRDYEQYF
TRBJ2-7,TRBV27,CASSPGDLYEQYF
TRBJ1-2,TRBV19,CASSLQGVNYGYTF
TRBJ1-1,TRBV7-3,CASSADRVTEAFF
TRBJ1-5,TRBV30,CAWSDDRHQPQHF
TRBJ2-3,TRBV30,CAWSTLAGPTDTQYF
TRBJ2-3,TRBV10-3,CAISDPAGQGGGQYF
TRBJ1-4,TRBV6-1,CASRAYRGLNEKLFF
TRBJ1-2,TRBV7-2,CASSSPGQGYGYTF
TRBJ2-7,TRBV27,CASSRDYEQYF
TRBJ1-1,TRBV14,CASSNAGSNTEAFF
TRBJ2-7,TRBV19,CASGQPKPGTAAYEQYF
TRBJ2-2,TRBV7-8,CASSLDGVNTGELFF
TRBJ1-6,TRBV29-1,CSVGQGKASPLHF
TRBJ1-5,TRBV6-6,CASTPDRGIQPQHF
TRBJ2-2,TRBV4-2,CASSRGGSGELFF
TRBJ1-1,TRBV5-4,CASSFGGRTEAFF
TRBJ1-6,TRBV6-1,CASRLQGSGNSPLHF
TRBJ2-1,TRBV6-6,CASRGLTSYNEQFF
TRBJ2-1,TRBV29-1,CSVDPQRSLYNEQFF
TRBJ2-6,TRBV29-1,CSVAQGLGGANVLTF
TRBJ2-7,TRBV5-6,CASSWNPGIEQYF
TRBJ1-6,TRBV2,CASRGRGGGMQNSPLHF
TRBJ2-7,TRBV7-9,CASSSSIAGDQNYEQYF
TRBJ1-2,TRBV25-1,CASSQNPPGVANYGYTF
TRBJ2-7,TRBV7-2,CASSLGLAGELYEQYF
TRBJ1-2,TRBV7-2,CASSFRDSIYGYTF
TRBJ1-1,TRBV4-1,CASSQDRTGSEAFF
TRBJ1-1,TRBV5-1,CASSLETANTEAFF
TRBJ2-5,TRBV19,CASSIKGGGAETQYF
TRBJ2-2,TRBV11-2,CASSLSSGGSTGELFF
TRBJ1-2,TRBV4-2,CASGQGAGYGYTF
TRBJ2-7,TRBV6-1,CASNYLGTGLEEQYF
TRBJ1-1,TRBV19,CASRDRGYTEAFF
TRBJ1-2,TRBV5-6,CASSLGGDGYTF
TRBJ1-1,TRBV9,CASSVRQESAEAFF
TRBJ2-4,TRBV2,CATGTSGGITVKNIQYF